The entry that follows covers one T cell receptor beta chain sequence. Antigen unknown. For TCR beta, libraries came from quantitative 5'-RACE with molecular barcodes. TCRdb reanalysed the 5' RACE reads using MiXCR and keeps one entry per CDR3 protein. The sample lists approximately 100,000 distinct CDR3 sequences, around 24% occurring once. The data are from a study of CD8 T cells in ankylosing spondylitis. Findings and limits, study-wide: Before this, some motif variants had been reported in reactive arthritis synovial fluid and blood. In ankylosing spondylitis patients, matched synovial fluid reportedly showed significant enrichment of disease-linked clones. A motif of eight highly homologous TCR beta variants was seen as apparently characteristic of ankylosing spondylitis blood.

The sequence was collected from a male donor with ankylosing spondylitis. Sequenced: synovial fluid, either unsorted or a sorted T cell fraction (not recorded which).

CDR3 sequence reads: CASSLRQGENIQYF. The DNA of the CDR3 is TGTGCCAGCAGCCTCAGACAGGGCGAAAACATTCAGTACTTC. The V and J genes are TRBV7-2 and TRBJ2-4; TRBD1 matches at 7 bases. The CDR3 is 14 amino acids. Germline values: CDR1 SGHTA, CDR2 FQGNSA. V shed 5 bases and J 5 bases; nucleotides not matched to a gene: 6.